This TCR beta chain was retrieved from a study of blood T cell repertoires in COVID-19. As handled by the study authors: Estimation of nucleated cell counts relied on the amplification of reference gene primers. The data were produced by immunoSEQ multiplex PCR, yet TCRdb's version contains in-frame clones alone and is incomplete. V, J and clone size reflect that table, while D and trimming were determined from the DNA. The table shows 30,000 or so clones, with roughly 84% occurring only once. Germline CDR1 and CDR2: SGHRS and YFSETQ. The CDR3 runs 14 residues. Losses at the gene ends were 4 bases for V and 5 bases for J; bases not matched to a gene: 8.

Sequences were obtained from peripheral blood. The rearrangement joins TRBV5-1 to TRBJ2-5; 7 nucleotides align to TRBD2. The sequence was obtained from a man older than 75 with active COVID-19. The CDR3 nucleotides are TGCGCCAGCAGCCCGCGGGCGGGGGAGGAGACCCAGTACTTC. This codes for CASSPRAGEETQYF.